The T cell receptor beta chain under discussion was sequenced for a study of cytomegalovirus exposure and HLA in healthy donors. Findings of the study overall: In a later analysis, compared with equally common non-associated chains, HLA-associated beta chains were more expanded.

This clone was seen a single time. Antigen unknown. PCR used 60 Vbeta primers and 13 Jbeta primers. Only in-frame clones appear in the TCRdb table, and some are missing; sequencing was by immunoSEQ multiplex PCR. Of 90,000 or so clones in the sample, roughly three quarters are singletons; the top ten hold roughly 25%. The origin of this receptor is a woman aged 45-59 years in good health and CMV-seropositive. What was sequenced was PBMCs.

CDR3 loop: CSFTRLTEAFF. CDR3 nucleotide sequence: TGCAGTTTTACACGTCTGACTGAAGCTTTCTTT. This chain connects TRBV29-1 to TRBJ1-1; the D is unclear. Germline V gene lookup returns CDR1 SQVTM and CDR2 ANQGSEA. The CDR3 spans 11 residues.